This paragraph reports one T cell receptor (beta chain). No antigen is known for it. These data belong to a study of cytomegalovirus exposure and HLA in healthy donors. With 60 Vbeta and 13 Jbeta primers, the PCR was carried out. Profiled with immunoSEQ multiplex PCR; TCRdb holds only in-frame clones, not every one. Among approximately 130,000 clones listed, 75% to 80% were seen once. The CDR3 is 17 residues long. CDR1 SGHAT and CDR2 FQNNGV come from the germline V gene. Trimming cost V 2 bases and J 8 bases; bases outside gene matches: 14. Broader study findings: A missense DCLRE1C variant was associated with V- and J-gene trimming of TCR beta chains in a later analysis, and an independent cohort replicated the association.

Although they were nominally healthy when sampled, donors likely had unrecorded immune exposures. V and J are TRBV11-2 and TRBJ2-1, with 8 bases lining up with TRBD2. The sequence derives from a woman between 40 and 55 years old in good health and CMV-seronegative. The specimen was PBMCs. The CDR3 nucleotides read TGTGCCAGCAGCTTAACCCCCCCGGGACTAGTCGGAGATGAGCAGTTCTTC. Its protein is CASSLTPPGLVGDEQFF.